The 18 T cell receptor beta chains below all came from one sample that was sequenced in a study of blood T cell repertoires in COVID-19. The assay was immunoSEQ multiplex PCR, and TCRdb's table has in-frame clones only and misses some. The table has 400,000 or so clones, about 90% seen once. The sequenced sample consisted of peripheral blood. These receptors all stem from a man younger than 35 with COVID-19, enrolled during active disease.

The chain combines TRBV25-1 with TRBJ2-7; tentative D call: TRBD1 (6 bases). Trimming cost V 8 bases and J 2 bases, with 13 bases left between them. Germline V CDR1 and CDR2: MGHDK, SYGVNS. The CDR3 loop spans 13 amino acids. CDR3 DNA: TGTGCCAGCTCCCCGACAGGAACCTACGAGCAGTACTTC. Its translation is CASSPTGTYEQYF.

V is TRBV5-4 and J is TRBJ2-7; D might be TRBD1 (6 bases). This CDR3 has 14 residues. Trimming pared 4 bases from V and 3 bases from J, leaving 14 bases between. In germline, CDR1 is SGHNT, CDR2 YYREEE (reference sequence). Here the CDR3 DNA reads TGTGCCAGCAGCACCTCCGGGACAAACTACGAGCAGTACTTC. This codes for CASSTSGTNYEQYF.

V and J are TRBV19 and TRBJ2-1; TRBD2 aligns across 7 bases. With 4 bases clipped from V and 5 bases from J, the junction kept 5 bases outside the gene matches. CDR1 and CDR2 from the germline V gene are LNHDA and SQIVND (reference sequence). The CDR3 loop spans 14 amino acids. This CDR3 is CASSTTGTNNEQFF. The CDR3 DNA sequence: TGTGCCAGTAGTACCACCGGGACTAACAATGAGCAGTTCTTC.

This rearrangement joins TRBV27 to TRBJ2-2; weak D call: TRBD2 (6 bases). CDR1 is MNHEY, CDR2 SMNVEV, per germline (reference sequence). The CDR3 sequence is 17 residues long. Deletions cut 2 bases from V and 5 bases from J, with 18 bases between. The CDR3 DNA sequence: TGTGCCAGCAGTTTACTCTCCTTCGGTGGGGGGACCGGGGAGCTGTTTTTT. Its protein is CASSLLSFGGGTGELFF.

The J gene is TRBJ1-1, the V gene TRBV3-1 (or the pseudogene TRBV3-2), with D perhaps matching TRBD1 (5 bases). The germline V gene encodes CDR1 LGHDT and CDR2 YNNKEL (reference sequence). This CDR3 is built from 14 residues. Trimming pared 1 base from V and 4 bases from J, leaving 10 bases between. CDR3 DNA sequence: TGTGCCAGCAGCCAAGTCGGGGGGAGCACTGAAGCTTTCTTT. Its protein is CASSQVGGSTEAFF.

This rearrangement joins TRBV27 to TRBJ1-2; D ambiguous. Between the trimmed V and J ends, which lost 1 base and 4 bases, there was a span of 19 bases. Germline V gene data show CDR1 as MNHEY and CDR2 as SMNVEV (reference sequence). There are 17 residues in the CDR3. Here the CDR3 reads CASSLFGSGGASYGYTF. Here the CDR3 DNA reads TGTGCCAGCAGTTTATTTGGTTCCGGCGGAGCTAGCTATGGCTACACCTTC.

V gene TRBV30 combines with J gene TRBJ1-5, with TRBD1 matching 10 bases. The CDR3 sequence is 13 residues long. Looked up from germline, CDR1 is GTSNPN and CDR2 is SVGIG (reference sequence). V dropped 2 bases and J dropped 9; count of bases not matched to a gene: 4. This chain's CDR3 is CAWSSTGGGPQHF. CDR3 in DNA: TGTGCCTGGAGTTCGACAGGGGGCGGGCCCCAGCATTTT.

CDR3 amino acids: CASSPWTSGRNEQFF. The DNA for the CDR3 is TGTGCCAGCAGCCCATGGACTAGCGGGAGAAATGAGCAGTTCTTC. The chain couples TRBV14 to TRBJ2-1, with 13 positions matching TRBD2. Germline-derived CDR1 and CDR2 are SGHDN and FVKESK. The length of the CDR3 is 15 residues. The V segment lost 4 bases and the J segment 7 bases; nucleotides outside the gene matches: 4.

Note on this clone: The same CDR3 can be traced to other DNA sequences in this sample. This chain links TRBV2 with TRBJ2-7; no reliable D call. The V gene's germline CDR1 is SNHLY and CDR2 FYNNEI. This CDR3 has 11 residues. Trimming shortened V by 3 bases and J by 4 bases, and 4 bases separated the two germline ends. In nucleotides, the CDR3 is TGTGCCAGCAGTGACCGGTACGAGCAGTACTTC. Translated, it gives CASSDRYEQYF.

This chain connects TRBV11-2 to TRBJ2-5; maybe TRBD2 (6 bases). The CDR3 covers 15 residues. CDR1 is SGHAT and CDR2 is FQNNGV in the germline V gene. Trimming left V 4 bases short and J 3 bases short, with 15 bases between. Here the CDR3 reads CASSSRLGREETQYF. CDR3 in DNA: TGTGCCAGCAGCTCGAGACTAGGGAGAGAAGAGACCCAGTACTTC.

The rearrangement uses TRBV2 and TRBJ1-2; TRBD1 matches 8 bases. The CDR3 is made up of 16 amino acids. Unmatched junction bases numbered 11, after V lost 2 bases and J lost 6 bases. Germline V gene data show CDR1 as SNHLY and CDR2 as FYNNEI. CDR3 in DNA: TGTGCCAGCAGTGAATCTGGACAGGGCGGGTTGAATGGCTACACCTTC. Its translation is CASSESGQGGLNGYTF.

J is TRBJ1-4 and V is TRBV2; D is perhaps TRBD1 (6 bases). Trimming removed 6 bases from V and 8 bases from J, with 16 bases in between. Germline CDR1 and CDR2: SNHLY and FYNNEI. The CDR3 length is 14 residues. In nucleotides, the CDR3 is TGTGCCAGCAGCGCAGGGGCGGGGGAGGAAAAACTGTTTTTT. Translated, it gives CASSAGAGEEKLFF.

The V gene is TRBV5-1, the J gene TRBJ2-1; tentative D call: TRBD2 (5 bases). This CDR3 is built from 16 residues. Germline CDR1 is SGHRS and CDR2 is YFSETQ. V was pared by 1 base and J by 1 base, with 12 bases between. The CDR3 region is CASSLTSGLSYNEQFF. In DNA, the CDR3 is TGCGCCAGCAGCTTGACCAGCGGCCTGTCCTACAATGAGCAGTTCTTC.

V is TRBV5-4 and J is TRBJ2-2, with 8 bases fitting TRBD1. Germline CDR1 reads SGHNT; CDR2 reads YYREEE (reference sequence). V lost 4 bases to trimming and J lost 8 bases; unmatched junction nucleotides: 10. The CDR3 sequence is 15 residues long. The CDR3 loop reads CASSPGTGAFGELFF. The CDR3 nucleotides read TGTGCCAGCAGCCCCGGGACAGGCGCATTTGGGGAGCTGTTTTTT.

The chain links TRBV30 to TRBJ2-3, with 8 bases that match TRBD2. Trimming took 1 base from V and 0 from J; bases not matched to a gene: 3. The CDR3 has 15 residues. CDR1 and CDR2 (germline): GTSNPN, SVGIG (reference sequence). The CDR3 region is CAWSGSGSSTDTQYF. In nucleotides, the CDR3 is TGTGCCTGGAGTGGGAGCGGGAGTAGCACAGATACGCAGTATTTT.

The chain employs TRBV7-8 and TRBJ1-1; D perhaps matches TRBD1 (5 bases). The V end lost 5 bases, the J end lost 1 base, and 17 bases lay between the germline ends. This CDR3 has 16 residues. CDR1 is SGHVS and CDR2 is FQNEAQ in the germline V gene. The CDR3, as DNA: TGTGCCAGCAGCCCCCTTCCGGGACTCAAGAACACTGAAGCTTTCTTT. This gives the protein CASSPLPGLKNTEAFF.

V and J are TRBV5-1 and TRBJ1-6; no definite D call. CDR3 length: 13 amino acids. Germline CDR1 is SGHRS and CDR2 is YFSETQ. V was pared by 3 bases and J by 6 bases, with 7 bases between. The CDR3 DNA is TGCGCCAGCAGCTCTGAGGTTAATTCACCCCTCCACTTT. It codes for CASSSEVNSPLHF.

The rearrangement uses TRBV2 and TRBJ2-5; TRBD2 aligns across 10 bases. The germline CDR1 and CDR2 sequences are SNHLY and FYNNEI. Trimming cost V 6 bases and J 3 bases; bases outside gene matches: 7. The CDR3 is made up of 15 amino acids. DNA of the CDR3: TGTGCCAGCAGGAAAGGGACTAGCGAGAAAGAGACCCAGTACTTC. Its translation: CASRKGTSEKETQYF.